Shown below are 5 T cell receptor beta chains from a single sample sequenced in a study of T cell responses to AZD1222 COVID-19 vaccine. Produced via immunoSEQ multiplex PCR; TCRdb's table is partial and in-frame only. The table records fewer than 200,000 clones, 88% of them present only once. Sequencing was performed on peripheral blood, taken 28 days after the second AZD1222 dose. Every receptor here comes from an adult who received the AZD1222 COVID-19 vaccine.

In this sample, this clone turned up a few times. Here the CDR3 DNA reads TGTGCCACCAGCACGTTAGGAGTTGCAACTAATGAAAAACTGTTTTTT. This gives the protein CATSTLGVATNEKLFF. J is TRBJ1-4 and V is TRBV15; D unclear. The CDR3 loop spans 16 amino acids. V gave up 4 bases and J gave up 0 bases, with 12 bases separating them. Germline CDR1 and CDR2: LNHNV and YYDKDF (reference sequence).

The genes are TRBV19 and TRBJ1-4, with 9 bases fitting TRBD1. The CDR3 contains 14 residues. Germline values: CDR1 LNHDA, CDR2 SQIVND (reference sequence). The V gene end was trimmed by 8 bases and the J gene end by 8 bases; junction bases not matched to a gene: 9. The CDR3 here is CASRSTGGREKLFF. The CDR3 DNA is TGTGCCAGTCGGTCGACAGGGGGGAGGGAAAAACTGTTTTTT.

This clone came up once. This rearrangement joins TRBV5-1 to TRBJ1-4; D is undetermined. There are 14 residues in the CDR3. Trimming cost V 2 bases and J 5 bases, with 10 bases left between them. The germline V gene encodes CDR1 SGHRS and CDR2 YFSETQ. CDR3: CASSFLTGNEKLFF. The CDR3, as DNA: TGCGCCAGCAGCTTCTTGACCGGGAATGAAAAACTGTTTTTT. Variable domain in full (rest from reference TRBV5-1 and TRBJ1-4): KAGVTQTPRYLIKTRGQQVTLSCSPISGHRSVSWYQQTPGQGLQFLFEYFSETQRNKGNFPGRFSGRQFSNSRSEMNVSTLELGDSALYLCASSFLTGNEKLFFGSGTQLSVL.

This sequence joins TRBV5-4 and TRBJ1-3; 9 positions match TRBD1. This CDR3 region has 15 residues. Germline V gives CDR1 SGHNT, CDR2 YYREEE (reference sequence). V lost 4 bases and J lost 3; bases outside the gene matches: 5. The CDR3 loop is CASSPQGANGNTIYF. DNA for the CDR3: TGTGCCAGCAGCCCACAGGGGGCGAATGGAAACACCATATATTTT.

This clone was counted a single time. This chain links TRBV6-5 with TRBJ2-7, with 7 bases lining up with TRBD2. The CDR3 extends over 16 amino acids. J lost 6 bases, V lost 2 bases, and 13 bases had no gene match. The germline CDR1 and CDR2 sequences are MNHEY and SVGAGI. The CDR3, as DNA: TGTGCCAGCAGTTACCAGATCGGGGAGCGGGGCCTCGAGCAGTACTTC. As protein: CASSYQIGERGLEQYF.